This is a list of T cell receptor beta chains from one sample in a study of shared clonotypes between healthy human individuals. Profiled with immunoSEQ multiplex PCR; TCRdb holds only in-frame clones, not every one. The profile shows around 2,000,000 clones, about 93% of them singletons. The sequenced material came from naive CD8+ T cells from PBMCs. Source of these receptors: a man aged 18 to 29 in good health. Some clones in this sample may be carry-over from other donors' samples. The CDR3 runs from the conserved cysteine through the conserved F or W. The D gene is left open where the match is weak. Rows may omit the clone size; those that give it use once, few, many or a size class.

clone size | J gene | V gene | D gene | CDR3 DNA | CDR3 protein
- | TRBJ2-7 | TRBV7-2 | - | TGTGCCAGCAGCTATAGGGTTAGCGCCCCCTCCTACGAGCAGTACTTC | CASSYRVSAPSYEQYF
- | TRBJ1-1 | TRBV11-3 | - | TGTGCCAGCAGCTCGGGACCGTTGGCCACTGAAGCTTTCTTT | CASSSGPLATEAFF
- | TRBJ2-1 | TRBV10-1 | - | TGCGCCAGCAGTGTGTTTTCGGAGGCCCCCCACAATGAGCAGTTCTTC | CASSVFSEAPHNEQFF
- | TRBJ2-7 | TRBV7-9 | - | TGTGCCATTACAACTAAAACTTCCTACGAGCAGTACTTC | CAITTKTSYEQYF
- | TRBJ2-7 | TRBV7-9 | TRBD2 | TGTGCCAGCAGCCTACTAGGGACTAGCGGTCTCTACGAGCAGTACTTC | CASSLLGTSGLYEQYF
- | TRBJ1-5 | TRBV5-1 | - | TGCGCCAGCAGGGCCCCCCAAGTCCCAGGGGATCAGCCCCAGCATTTT | CASRAPQVPGDQPQHF
- | TRBJ1-2 | TRBV25-1 | - | TGTGCCAGCAGTCCAGGAAACTATGGCTACACCTTC | CASSPGNYGYTF
few | TRBJ1-1 | TRBV29-1 | - | TGCAGCGTTGAAGACCGGATGAACACTGAAGCTTTCTTT | CSVEDRMNTEAFF
- | TRBJ2-5 | TRBV5-6 | TRBD1 | TGTGCCAGCAGCTTTGGGACAGCCAAGACCCAGTACTTC | CASSFGTAKTQYF
- | TRBJ2-7 | TRBV28 | - | TGTGCCAGCAACCCCGTCTGGCAGGGAGAGTTGGACGAGCAGTACTTC | CASNPVWQGELDEQYF
- | TRBJ2-1 | TRBV5-1 | - | TGCGCCAGCAGCTTGGTAGGAGTTGATAGCTCCTACAATGAGCAGTTCTTC | CASSLVGVDSSYNEQFF
- | TRBJ2-1 | TRBV15 | - | TGTGCCACCAGCCCAGGGAATGAGCAGTTCTTC | CATSPGNEQFF
- | TRBJ1-1 | TRBV7-9 | - | TGTGCCAGCCAGGGAGGTGCCCTCATGAACACTGAAGCTTTCTTT | CASQGGALMNTEAFF
- | TRBJ2-7 | TRBV13 | TRBD1 | TGTGCCAGCAGCACCGGGACAGGGGGAGTGCAGTACTTC | CASSTGTGGVQYF
- | TRBJ2-5 | TRBV25-1 | - | TGTGCCAGCAGTAAAGGGCTCCAAGAGACCCAGTACTTC | CASSKGLQETQYF
- | TRBJ2-1 | TRBV9 | TRBD2 | TGTGCCAGCAGCGGGGCCCAGAGCGGGAGTGCGGTTGAGCAGTTCTTC | CASSGAQSGSAVEQFF
- | TRBJ2-7 | TRBV7-9 | TRBD1 | TGTGCCAGCAGCTACCTATCCGGGACAGAGGGGTTC | CASSYLSGTEGF
- | TRBJ2-1 | TRBV7-3 | - | TGTGCCAGCAGAGTAAGCGGTACCTACAATGAGCAGTTCTTC | CASRVSGTYNEQFF
- | TRBJ2-7 | TRBV5-1 | TRBD1 | TGCGCCAGCAGCTGGGTGACAGGGGGCGACTACGAGCAGTACTTC | CASSWVTGGDYEQYF
- | TRBJ2-1 | TRBV29-1 | - | TGCAGCATCGGCGGGGCATCCTATCCCAATGAGCAGTTCTTC | CSIGGASYPNEQFF
- | TRBJ1-5 | TRBV7-8 | TRBD1 | TGTGCCAGCAGCTGGGACAGGGGGGAACAGCCCCAGCATTTT | CASSWDRGEQPQHF
- | TRBJ2-2 | TRBV7-8 | - | TGTGCCAGCAGCTTAGTTGTGTCGAGGGGCGGGGAGCTGTTTTTT | CASSLVVSRGGELFF
- | TRBJ2-5 | TRBV7-9 | - | TGTGCCAGCAGCTCGGCGGTGGAGACCCAGTACTTC | CASSSAVETQYF
- | TRBJ1-2 | TRBV28 | - | TGTGCCAGCAGGAGCCGTCGGACGGGGACCTCTAACTATGGCTACACCTTC | CASRSRRTGTSNYGYTF
- | TRBJ2-7 | TRBV27 | TRBD2 | TGTGCCAGCAGTCGACTACTAGCGGGAGGAACCTACGAGCAGTACTTC | CASSRLLAGGTYEQYF
- | TRBJ2-7 | TRBV30 | - | TGTGCCTGGAGTCAACAAAGCTCCTACGAGCAGTACTTC | CAWSQQSSYEQYF
- | TRBJ2-1 | TRBV6-6 | - | TGTGCCATTTCCCAGGGGGGACATGAGCAGTTCTTC | CAISQGGHEQFF
- | TRBJ2-7 | TRBV14 | - | TGTGCCAGCAGCCAAGGGCAGGGAGTGGCCTACGAGCAGTACTTC | CASSQGQGVAYEQYF
- | TRBJ2-2 | TRBV6-1 | TRBD1 | TGTGCCAGCAGGGTAACAGGGGGCCGAACCGGGGAGCTGTTTTTT | CASRVTGGRTGELFF
- | TRBJ2-1 | TRBV6-5 | TRBD1 | TGTGCCAGCAGTTTTTACGGGGACAGTAACAATGAGCAGTTCTTC | CASSFYGDSNNEQFF
- | TRBJ2-7 | TRBV6-5 | TRBD1 | TGTGCCAGCAGTTATGAGGCGACAGGGCCCTACGAGCAGTACTTC | CASSYEATGPYEQYF
- | TRBJ2-5 | TRBV4-3 | TRBD1 | TGCGCCAGCAGCCAAGGGGACAGGGGATCCCAAGAGACCCAGTACTTC | CASSQGDRGSQETQYF
- | TRBJ2-1 | TRBV9 | TRBD2 | TGTGCCAGCAGCGCCGGACTAGCGGGAGGTAATGAGCAGTTCTTC | CASSAGLAGGNEQFF
- | TRBJ2-6 | TRBV7-6 | - | TGTGCCAGCAGCTCATGGGCGGGATTTGGGGCCAACGTCCTGACTTTC | CASSSWAGFGANVLTF
- | TRBJ2-3 | TRBV7-9 | - | TGTGCCAGCAGCTTAGAAGGGGGATACACAGATACGCAGTATTTT | CASSLEGGYTDTQYF
- | TRBJ2-3 | TRBV19 | TRBD1 | TGTGCCAGTACCCGAGACAGGGACACAGATACGCAGTATTTT | CASTRDRDTDTQYF
few | TRBJ2-1 | TRBV7-9 | - | TGTGCCAGCAGCTTGGGGTGGGGTGGAAACTCCTACAATGAGCAGTTCTTC | CASSLGWGGNSYNEQFF
- | TRBJ1-2 | TRBV7-9 | TRBD1 | TGTGCCAGCAGCGAACAGGGGAGACATAACTATGGCTACACCTTC | CASSEQGRHNYGYTF
- | TRBJ2-7 | TRBV29-1 | - | TGCAGCGCTGGAGGGATCCTGAACGGGCACGAGCAGTACTTC | CSAGGILNGHEQYF